This T cell receptor (beta chain) was identified during a study of PD-1 blockade in classical Hodgkin lymphoma. Specified time point: newly diagnosed, previously untreated cHL patient sample. Germline values: CDR1 ENHRY, CDR2 SYGVKD. V was shortened by 4 bases and J by 6 bases, with 14 bases between the two germline ends. The CDR3 totals 14 residues. The repertoire was sequenced with immunoSEQ multiplex PCR; TCRdb's copy has only in-frame clones and lacks some. The sample includes 25,000 to 35,000 clones, approximately 94% of them seen just once. The origin of this receptor is a human donor with classical Hodgkin lymphoma. This rearrangement joins TRBV10-3 to TRBJ2-3; D assignment may be TRBD1 or TRBD2 (5 bases each). The sample consisted of peripheral blood mononuclear cells (PBMCs). CDR3 in amino acids: CAISGGTPTDTQYF. In DNA, the CDR3 is TGTGCCATCAGTGGAGGGACCCCCACCGATACGCAGTATTTT.